The rows below give T cell receptor beta chains drawn from one sample of a study of cytomegalovirus exposure and HLA in healthy donors. The protocol was immunoSEQ multiplex PCR, while the TCRdb copy is restricted to in-frame clones and leaves out a portion. The sample consists of roughly 100,000 clones, roughly four fifths of them appearing once. The specimen sequenced was PBMCs. These receptor sequences come from a man in his forties in good health and CMV-seronegative. CDR3s include the opening cysteine and the closing phenylalanine or tryptophan. The order of the fields is J gene, clone size, D gene, V gene, CDR3 DNA, CDR3 protein. A D gene is named only where the DNA matches it firmly. A clone size is listed for some rows: how often the clone was seen (once, few, many), or a class if it is expanded.

TRBJ1-2 | - | - | TRBV21-1 | TGTGCCAGCAGCGAACGGACAGCACCCGGGAGGGGCTACACCTTC | CASSERTAPGRGYTF
TRBJ1-5 | - | - | TRBV4-1 | TGCGCCAGCAACCAAGAGTCCTGGGCCCTGGAGCCCCAGCATTTT | CASNQESWALEPQHF
TRBJ1-1 | - | - | TRBV7-2 | TGTGCCAGCAGCCGGGGGGGGTCCACTGAAGCTTTCTTT | CASSRGGSTEAFF
TRBJ1-5 | - | - | TRBV19 | TGTGCCAGTAGTAAGGTTGGGCAGATTAACCAGCCCCAGCATTTT | CASSKVGQINQPQHF
TRBJ2-1 | once | - | TRBV12-1 | TGTGCCAGCAGCCTAGCGGGAGGCGCACACAATGAGCAGTTCTTC | CASSLAGGAHNEQFF
TRBJ1-1 | few | - | TRBV29-1 | TGCAGCGTTGAAGGGGGGCTGAACACTGAAGCTTTCTTT | CSVEGGLNTEAFF
TRBJ2-7 | - | - | TRBV6-6 | TGTGCCAGCAGTTACTCTCAGGGGCTAGGGTACGAGCAGTACTTC | CASSYSQGLGYEQYF
TRBJ1-3 | - | - | TRBV30 | TGTGCCTGGAGCCGGAGTGCCTTCCTCCGGGACTCTGGAAACACCATATATTTT | CAWSRSAFLRDSGNTIYF
TRBJ2-6 | - | TRBD1 | TRBV7-9 | TGTGCCAGCAGCCCCCAAGGACAGGGACTTGCTGGGGCCAACGTCCTGACTTTC | CASSPQGQGLAGANVLTF
TRBJ1-5 | few | - | TRBV29-1 | TGCAGCGTTGAGATCGGGGGAAGTCAGCCCCAGCATTTT | CSVEIGGSQPQHF
TRBJ2-1 | few | TRBD2 | TRBV5-4 | TGTGCCAGCATCCAGGGACTAGACGGTGAGCAGTTCTTC | CASIQGLDGEQFF
TRBJ1-4 | - | TRBD1 | TRBV5-1 | TGCGCCAGCAGCTTGGAGGGGGCAGGCGAAAAACTGTTTTTT | CASSLEGAGEKLFF
TRBJ2-7 | - | - | TRBV18 | TGTGCCAGCTCAACGACCCGGACAGACTACGAGCAGTACTTC | CASSTTRTDYEQYF
TRBJ2-7 | - | TRBD1 | TRBV14 | TGTGCCAGCAGCCGGAGGGACAGGGCTTCCGAGCAGTACTTC | CASSRRDRASEQYF
TRBJ2-5 | - | TRBD2 | TRBV5-1 | TGCGCCAGCACGGGGGGGGCCGAGGAGACCCAGTACTTC | CASTGGAEETQYF
TRBJ2-1 | - | - | TRBV5-6 | TGTGCCAGCAGCTTGGGGCAGGGGGGAGATGAGCAGTTCTTC | CASSLGQGGDEQFF
TRBJ1-2 | - | - | TRBV5-1 | TGCGCCAGCAGCTTGGAGCTAGGGGTGTACACCTTC | CASSLELGVYTF
TRBJ2-2 | few | - | TRBV4-2 | TGTGCCAGCAGCCAAGATTGGGCGGGCACCGGGGAGCTGTTTTTT | CASSQDWAGTGELFF
TRBJ2-7 | few | TRBD2 | TRBV6-4 | TGTGCCAGCAGTGACTCGGTCCTTGCGGGAGCCTACGAGCAGTACTTC | CASSDSVLAGAYEQYF
TRBJ1-1 | - | - | TRBV18 | TGTGCCAGCTCACCCGGACTTGAAGCTTTCTTT | CASSPGLEAFF
TRBJ2-2 | once | - | TRBV11-2 | TGTGCCAGCAGCTCGAATCAGGGATTCGGCGGGGAGCTGTTTTTT | CASSSNQGFGGELFF
TRBJ2-7 | few | TRBD1 | TRBV30 | TGTGCCTGGAGCCGCGACAGGGGTGGCGAGCAGTACTTC | CAWSRDRGGEQYF
TRBJ1-1 | - | - | TRBV29-1 | TGCAGCGTAGCGGACAGTGAAGCTTTCTTT | CSVADSEAFF
TRBJ2-7 | few | - | TRBV18 | TGTGCCAGCTCACCACGACAGGGAGGAACCTACGAGCAGTACTTC | CASSPRQGGTYEQYF
TRBJ2-7 | few | TRBD2 | TRBV9 | TGTGCCAGCAGCGTAGGGGTACTAGCGCCCTACGAGCAGTACTTC | CASSVGVLAPYEQYF
TRBJ2-3 | - | - | TRBV10-1 | TGCGCCAGCAGTCGGAGTTGGACAACGTCTAGCACAGATACGCAGTATTTT | CASSRSWTTSSTDTQYF
TRBJ2-3 | - | - | TRBV6-5 | TGTGCCAGCAGTTACTCGTGGGAGGGCACAGATACGCAGTATTTT | CASSYSWEGTDTQYF
TRBJ1-6 | - | - | TRBV7-9 | TGTGCCAGCAGCTACCCAGGAGGGGCCCTCCACTTT | CASSYPGGALHF
TRBJ2-7 | - | TRBD2 | TRBV2 | TGTGCCAGCGGACTAGCGGGGGGGCCCTTCGAGCAGTACTTC | CASGLAGGPFEQYF
TRBJ2-7 | few | TRBD2 | TRBV5-4 | TGTGCCAGCAGCTTGATTAGCGGGATCGACGAGCAGTACTTC | CASSLISGIDEQYF
TRBJ2-1 | - | TRBD1 | TRBV4-1 | TGCGCCAGCAGCCAAGGGGGGCAGGGGGCGCTTGAGCAGTTCTTC | CASSQGGQGALEQFF
TRBJ1-6 | few | TRBD1 | TRBV7-2 | TGTGCCAGCAGCTTAGATTTAGGGACAGCATCAAATTCACCCCTCCACTTT | CASSLDLGTASNSPLHF
TRBJ2-3 | - | TRBD1 | TRBV19 | TGTGCCAGTAGTATACAGGGGGCGACAGATACGCAGTATTTT | CASSIQGATDTQYF
TRBJ2-2 | - | TRBD2 | TRBV5-1 | TGCGCCAGCAGCTTCAGGGTGGTAGCGGGGTCCGGGGAGCTGTTTTTT | CASSFRVVAGSGELFF
TRBJ2-5 | - | - | TRBV5-8 | TGTGCCAGCAGCCTTCAAGAGACCCAGTACTTC | CASSLQETQYF
TRBJ1-5 | - | - | TRBV6-5 | TGTGCCAGCAGATCGAGCGGGGCCAGCAATCAGCCCCAGCATTTT | CASRSSGASNQPQHF
TRBJ1-2 | - | TRBD1 | TRBV6-4 | TGTGCCAGCAGGGGGACAGGTGTTGTCTATGGCTACACCTTC | CASRGTGVVYGYTF
TRBJ1-1 | - | - | TRBV29-1 | TGCAGCGCTAGGGACACAGGGGAAGCTTTCTTT | CSARDTGEAFF
TRBJ1-6 | - | TRBD1 | TRBV6-1 | TGTGCCAGCCGCCAGGGGGCGCGGGATTCACCCCTCCACTTT | CASRQGARDSPLHF
TRBJ2-5 | - | TRBD2 | TRBV5-1 | TGCGCCAGCAGCCGGGACCGGGGGGGAGAGACCCAGTACTTC | CASSRDRGGETQYF
TRBJ1-4 | - | - | TRBV6-5 | TGTGCCAGCAGTTACGCCGGGAGTATGGAAAAACTGTTTTTT | CASSYAGSMEKLFF
TRBJ2-3 | - | - | TRBV4-2 | TGTGCCAGCACCCAACGACAGGAGGACCGAACAGATACGCAGTATTTT | CASTQRQEDRTDTQYF
TRBJ1-5 | - | - | TRBV19 | TGTGCCAGTAGTTCGCCGGGATCCGGGGGGCAGCCCCAGCATTTT | CASSSPGSGGQPQHF
TRBJ2-3 | - | - | TRBV30 | TGTGCCTGGAGTAGGGGGTTAGCAGATACGCAGTATTTT | CAWSRGLADTQYF
TRBJ2-7 | - | TRBD1 | TRBV28 | TGTGCCAGCAGTTCCCCAGGGGGAAGCTCCTACGAGCAGTACTTC | CASSSPGGSSYEQYF
TRBJ2-5 | - | - | TRBV4-1 | TGCGCCAGCAGCCAAGATCCCGTCACAGGAATGAGGGAGACCCAGTACTTC | CASSQDPVTGMRETQYF
TRBJ2-3 | - | - | TRBV28 | TGTGCCAGCAGATTAGGGGGTTGGGGGGAGGGTGGCACAGATACGCAGTATTTT | CASRLGGWGEGGTDTQYF
TRBJ2-7 | - | - | TRBV6-5 | TGTGCCAGCAGTTCACCAGGGTACGACGAGCAGTACTTC | CASSSPGYDEQYF